Sequencing of this TCR beta chain was carried out in a study of regulatory T cells in long-lasting Graves disease. Combining iRepertoire HTBI primers with Arm-PCR of CDR3 regions, the authors built TCR beta libraries. TCRdb redid the calling of the multiplex PCR reads with MiXCR, one entry per CDR3 protein. Found here are approximately 470,000 distinct CDR3 sequences, under 20% of them singletons; the top ten hold 10% to 15%. V lost 5 bases and J 3 bases, leaving 16 bases between the germline ends. The CDR3 is 16 amino acids. From germline, CDR1 is LGHDT and CDR2 YNNKEL (reference sequence). Time point given: newly diagnosed GD, antithyroid drugs for less than 3 months. PBMC-extracted RNA yielded the TCR library. The patients were drawn from one endocrinology department in Xi'an, China. These data also featured in a second study, about T cells in Graves' hyperthyroidism and ophthalmopathy. This second study notes: Initially, a first-round RT-PCR of the TCR CDR3 employed the HTBI primer set.

Sample: peripheral blood mononuclear cells (PBMCs), taken at new diagnosis, from a patient treated with antithyroid drugs. The source is a man aged 35 to 55 with Graves disease. The chain carries TRBV3-1 and TRBJ2-2, with D perhaps TRBD1 (5 bases). The CDR3 protein is CASSLDRTIDTGELFF. The CDR3 region has the DNA TGTGCCAGCAGCTTAGACCGGACAATAGACACCGGGGAGCTGTTTTTT.